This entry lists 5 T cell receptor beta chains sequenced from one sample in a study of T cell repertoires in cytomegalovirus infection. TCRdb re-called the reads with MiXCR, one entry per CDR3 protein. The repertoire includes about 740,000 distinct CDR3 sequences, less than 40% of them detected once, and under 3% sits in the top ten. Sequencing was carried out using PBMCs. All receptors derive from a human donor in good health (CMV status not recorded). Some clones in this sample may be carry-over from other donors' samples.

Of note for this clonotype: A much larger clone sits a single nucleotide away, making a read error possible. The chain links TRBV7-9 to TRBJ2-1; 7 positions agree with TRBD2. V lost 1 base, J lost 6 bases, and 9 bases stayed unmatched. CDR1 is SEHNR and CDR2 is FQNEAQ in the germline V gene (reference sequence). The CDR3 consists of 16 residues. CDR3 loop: CASSLGFGRWSNEQFF. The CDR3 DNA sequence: TGTGCCAGCAGCTTAGGTTTCGGGAGGTGGAGCAATGAGCAGTTCTTC.

The CDR3 coding sequence is TGCAGCGCTACTTTCGGGACGACAGATACGCAGTATTTT. Amino acid sequence: CSATFGTTDTQYF. The chain employs TRBV29-1 and TRBJ2-3, with D possibly being TRBD1 or TRBD2 (5 bases each). The ends were cut back, 7 bases at V and 3 bases at J, with 14 bases in the middle. Germline CDR1 reads SQVTM; CDR2 reads ANQGSEA. The CDR3 runs to 13 residues.

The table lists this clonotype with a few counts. The CDR3 spells CASSSGLAGGHEQYF. CDR3 coding DNA: TGTGCCAGCAGCTCGGGACTAGCGGGAGGTCACGAGCAGTACTTC. The chain couples TRBV5-8 to TRBJ2-7; TRBD2 matches at 15 bases. The CDR3 has 15 amino acids. V lost 3 bases, J lost 5 bases, and 3 bases stayed unmatched. Looked up from germline, CDR1 is SGHTS and CDR2 is YDEGEE.

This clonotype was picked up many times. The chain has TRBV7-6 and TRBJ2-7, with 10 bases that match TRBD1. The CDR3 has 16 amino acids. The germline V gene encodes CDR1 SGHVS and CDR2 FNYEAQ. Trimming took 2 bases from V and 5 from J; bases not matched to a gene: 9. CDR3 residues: CASSLLGGQGLDEQYF. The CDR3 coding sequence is TGTGCCAGCAGCTTATTGGGGGGACAGGGGCTCGACGAGCAGTACTTC. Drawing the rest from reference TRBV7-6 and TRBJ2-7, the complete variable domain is GAGVSQSPRYKVTKRGQDVALRCDPISGHVSLYWYRQALGQGPEFLTYFNYEAQQDKSGLPNDRFSAERPEGSISTLTIQRTEQRDSAMYRCASSLLGGQGLDEQYFGPGTRLTVT.

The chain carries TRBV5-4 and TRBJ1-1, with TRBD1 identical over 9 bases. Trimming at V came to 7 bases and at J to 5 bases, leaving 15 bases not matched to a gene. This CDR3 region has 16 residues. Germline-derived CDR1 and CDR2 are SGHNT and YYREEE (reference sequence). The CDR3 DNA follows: TGTGCCAGCTCGGGACAGGGTGGGATTTTCGGGACTGAAGCTTTCTTT. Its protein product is CASSGQGGIFGTEAFF.